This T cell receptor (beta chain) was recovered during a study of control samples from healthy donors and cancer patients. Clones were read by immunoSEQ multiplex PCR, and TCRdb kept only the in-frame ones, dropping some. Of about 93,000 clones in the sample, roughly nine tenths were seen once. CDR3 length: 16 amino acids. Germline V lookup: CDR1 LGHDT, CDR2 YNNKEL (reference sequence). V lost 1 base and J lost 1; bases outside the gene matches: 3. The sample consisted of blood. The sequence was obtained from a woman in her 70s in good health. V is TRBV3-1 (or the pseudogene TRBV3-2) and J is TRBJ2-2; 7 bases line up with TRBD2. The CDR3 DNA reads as TGTGCCAGCAGCCAAGCCGGGACTAAGAACACCGGGGAGCTGTTTTTT. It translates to CASSQAGTKNTGELFF.